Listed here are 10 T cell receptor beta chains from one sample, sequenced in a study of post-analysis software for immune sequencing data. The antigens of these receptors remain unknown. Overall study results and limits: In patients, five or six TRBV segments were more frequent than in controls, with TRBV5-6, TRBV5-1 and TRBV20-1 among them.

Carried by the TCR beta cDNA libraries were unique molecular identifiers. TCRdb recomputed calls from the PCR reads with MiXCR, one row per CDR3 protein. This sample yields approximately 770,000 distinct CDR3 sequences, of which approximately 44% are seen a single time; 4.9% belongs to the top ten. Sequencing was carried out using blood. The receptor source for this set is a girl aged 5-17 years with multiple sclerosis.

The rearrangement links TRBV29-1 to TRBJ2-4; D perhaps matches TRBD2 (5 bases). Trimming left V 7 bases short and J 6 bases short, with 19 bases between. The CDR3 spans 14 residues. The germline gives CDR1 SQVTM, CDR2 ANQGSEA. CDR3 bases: TGCAGCGCTAGCCCCTTCCCTGACTTAAACATTCAGTACTTC. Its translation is CSASPFPDLNIQYF.

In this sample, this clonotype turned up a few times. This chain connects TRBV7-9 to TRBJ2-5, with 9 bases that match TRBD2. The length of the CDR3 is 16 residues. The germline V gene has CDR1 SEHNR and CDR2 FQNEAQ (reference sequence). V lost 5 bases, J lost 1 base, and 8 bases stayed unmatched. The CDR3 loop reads CASSVRRLAAQETQYF. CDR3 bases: TGTGCCAGCAGCGTGAGGAGACTAGCGGCCCAAGAGACCCAGTACTTC. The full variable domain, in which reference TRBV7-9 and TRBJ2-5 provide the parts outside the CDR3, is DTGVSQNPRHKITKRGQNVTFRCDPISEHNRLYWYRQTLGQGPEFLTYFQNEAQLEKSRLLSDRFSAERPKGSFSTLEIQRTEQGDSAMYLCASSVRRLAAQETQYFGPGTRLLVL.

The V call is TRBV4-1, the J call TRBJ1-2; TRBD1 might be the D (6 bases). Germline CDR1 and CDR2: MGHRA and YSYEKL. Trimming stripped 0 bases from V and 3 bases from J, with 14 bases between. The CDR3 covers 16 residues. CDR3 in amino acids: CASSQDPAGEDYGYTF. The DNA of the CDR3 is TGCGCCAGCAGCCAAGATCCGGCAGGGGAGGACTATGGCTACACCTTC.

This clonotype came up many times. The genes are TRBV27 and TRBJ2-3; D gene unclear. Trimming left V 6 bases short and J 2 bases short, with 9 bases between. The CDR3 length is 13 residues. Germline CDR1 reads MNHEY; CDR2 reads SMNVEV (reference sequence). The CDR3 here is CASSLRYTDTQYF. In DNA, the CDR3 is TGTGCCAGCAGCCTTAGATACACAGATACGCAGTATTTT.

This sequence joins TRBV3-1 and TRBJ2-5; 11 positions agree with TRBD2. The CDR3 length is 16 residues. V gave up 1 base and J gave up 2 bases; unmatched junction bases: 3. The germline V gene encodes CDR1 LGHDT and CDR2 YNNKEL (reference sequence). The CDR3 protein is CASSQGTSGSQETQYF. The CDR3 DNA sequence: TGTGCCAGCAGCCAAGGGACTAGCGGGTCGCAAGAGACCCAGTACTTC.

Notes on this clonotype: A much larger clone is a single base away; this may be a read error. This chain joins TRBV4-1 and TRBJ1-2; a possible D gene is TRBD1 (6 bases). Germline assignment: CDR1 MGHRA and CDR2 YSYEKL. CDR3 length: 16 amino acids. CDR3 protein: CASSQDLRGRVGGHTF. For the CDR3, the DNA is TGCGCCAGCAGCCAAGATTTGCGGGGGCGCGTCGGTGGCCACACCTTC.

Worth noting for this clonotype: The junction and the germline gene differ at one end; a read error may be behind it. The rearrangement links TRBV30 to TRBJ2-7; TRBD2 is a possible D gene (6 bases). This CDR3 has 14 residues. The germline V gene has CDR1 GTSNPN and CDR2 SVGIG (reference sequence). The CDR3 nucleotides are TGCGCCTGGAGTGTGTTCGGGAGCTCCTACGAGCAGTACTTC. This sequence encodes CAWSVFGSSYEQYF.

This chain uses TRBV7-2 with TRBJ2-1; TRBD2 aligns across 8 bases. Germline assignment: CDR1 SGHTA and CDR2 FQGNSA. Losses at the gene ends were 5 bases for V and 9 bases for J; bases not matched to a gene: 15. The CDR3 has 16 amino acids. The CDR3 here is CASSPRNGLAVGEQFF. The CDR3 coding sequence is TGTGCCAGCAGCCCCAGGAACGGACTAGCAGTTGGTGAGCAGTTCTTC.

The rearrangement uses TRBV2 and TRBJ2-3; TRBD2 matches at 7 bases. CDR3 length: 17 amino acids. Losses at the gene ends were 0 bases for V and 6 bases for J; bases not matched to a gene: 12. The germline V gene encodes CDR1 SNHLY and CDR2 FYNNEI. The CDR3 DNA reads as TGTGCCAGCAGTGAAGCTGTCCTAGCGGTGAATAAGGATACGCAGTATTTT. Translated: CASSEAVLAVNKDTQYF.

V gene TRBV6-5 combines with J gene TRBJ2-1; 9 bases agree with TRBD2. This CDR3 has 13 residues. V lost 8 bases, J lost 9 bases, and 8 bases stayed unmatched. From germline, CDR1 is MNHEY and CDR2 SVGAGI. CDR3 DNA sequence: TGTGCCAGCTGGCCTAGCGGGACGGGTGAGCAGTTCTTC. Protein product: CASWPSGTGEQFF.